This T cell receptor (beta chain) was identified during a study of shared clonotypes between healthy human individuals. Unmatched junction bases numbered 9, after V lost 0 bases and J lost 0 bases. Germline CDR1 SGHRS, CDR2 YFSETQ. The CDR3 has 19 residues. A remark on this clone: As yet, its antigen is unknown.

General observations from the study: Non-shared clonotypes were found to have lower generation probabilities than the clonotypes that were shared by all four of the sorted-subset donors. The study found about 5% of naive CD4 clonotypes shared across four donors. Owing to a small donor count, the genetic and exposure-history diversity represented was limited.

Repertoires were generated with immunoSEQ multiplex PCR, while TCRdb's copy carries only in-frame clones and drops some. The profile shows millions of clones, around 94% of them singletons. The study separated CD4+ cells into CD45RA+ naive and CD45RA-negative memory subsets. This sequence originates from a man aged 18 to 35 in good health. Input material: naive CD4+ T cells sorted from blood. Subset reported: CD45RA+ positively selected. The chain uses TRBV5-1 and TRBJ2-3; 11 nucleotides match TRBD2. In DNA form, the CDR3 reads TGCGCCAGCAGCTTGGCCGGGACTAGCGGTCCGGTTAGCACAGATACGCAGTATTTT. This encodes CASSLAGTSGPVSTDTQYF.